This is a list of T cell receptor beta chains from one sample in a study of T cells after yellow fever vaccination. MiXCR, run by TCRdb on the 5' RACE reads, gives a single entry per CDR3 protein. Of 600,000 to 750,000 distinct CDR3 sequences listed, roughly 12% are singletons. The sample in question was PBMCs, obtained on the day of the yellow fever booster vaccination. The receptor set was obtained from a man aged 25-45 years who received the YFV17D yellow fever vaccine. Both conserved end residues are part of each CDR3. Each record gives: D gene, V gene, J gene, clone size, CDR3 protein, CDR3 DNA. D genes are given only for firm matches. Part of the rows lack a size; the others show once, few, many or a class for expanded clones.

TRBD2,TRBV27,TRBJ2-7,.,CASSFRLAGTEQYF,TGTGCCAGCAGTTTTCGGCTAGCGGGAACCGAGCAGTACTTC
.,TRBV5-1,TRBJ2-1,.,CASSFGARDNEQFF,TGCGCCAGCAGCTTTGGGGCAAGGGACAATGAGCAGTTCTTC
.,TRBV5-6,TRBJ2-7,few,CASKMWPQSSYEQYF,TGTGCCAGCAAAATGTGGCCGCAATCCTCCTACGAGCAGTACTTC
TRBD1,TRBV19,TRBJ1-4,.,CASSKGGSIGKLFF,TGTGCCAGTTCAAAAGGGGGCTCTATCGGGAAACTGTTTTTT
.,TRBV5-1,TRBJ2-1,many,CASSLDRSYNEQFF,TGTGCCAGCAGTTTGGATCGCTCCTACAATGAGCAGTTCTTC
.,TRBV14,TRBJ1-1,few,CASSHQQGRNTEAFF,TGTGCCAGCAGCCATCAACAGGGCCGGAACACTGAAGCTTTCTTT
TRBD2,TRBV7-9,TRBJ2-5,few,CASSLLVAGVETQYF,TGTGCCAGCAGCTTACTGGTAGCGGGAGTTGAGACCCAGTACTTC
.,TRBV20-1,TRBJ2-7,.,CSASVRSGSYEQYF,TGCAGTGCTAGTGTGCGGTCCGGCTCCTACGAGCAGTACTTC
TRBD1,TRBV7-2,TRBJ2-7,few,CASSERDRASYEQYF,TGTGCCAGCAGCGAGAGGGACAGGGCCTCCTACGAGCAGTACTTC
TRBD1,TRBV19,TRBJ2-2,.,CASSIDRVTGELFF,TGTGCCAGTAGTATTGACAGGGTTACCGGGGAGCTGTTTTTT
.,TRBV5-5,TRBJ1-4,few,CASSLTGLSNEKLFF,TGTGCCAGCAGCTTGACAGGACTGAGTAATGAAAAACTGTTTTTT
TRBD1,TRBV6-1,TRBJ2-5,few,CASSPRADRGWQETQYF,TGTGCCAGCAGTCCCCGGGCAGACAGGGGTTGGCAAGAGACCCAGTACTTC
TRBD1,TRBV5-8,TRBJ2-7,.,CASSLEGTDKFYEYF,TGTGCCAGCAGCTTGGAGGGGACAGACAAGTTTTATGAGTACTTC
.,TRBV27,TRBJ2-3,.,CASSLIAAAGDTQYF,TGTGCCAGCAGTTTAATAGCGGCAGCGGGAGATACGCAGTATTTT
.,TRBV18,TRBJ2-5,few,CASSPRSGSREETQYF,TGTGCCAGCTCACCACGCTCTGGGTCGCGGGAAGAGACCCAGTACTTC
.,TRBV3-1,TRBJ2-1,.,CASSQSSVSYNEQFF,TGTGCCAGCAGCCAAAGTTCGGTCTCCTACAATGAGCAGTTCTTC
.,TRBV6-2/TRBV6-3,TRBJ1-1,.,CASSRRAGVNTEAFF,TGTGCCAGCAGCCGTCGGGCAGGGGTTAACACTGAAGCTTTCTTT
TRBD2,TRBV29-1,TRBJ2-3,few,CSVEARIWTSAGEVTADTQYF,TGCAGCGTTGAAGCCAGGATTTGGACTAGCGCGGGAGAGGTTACGGCAGATACGCAGTATTTT
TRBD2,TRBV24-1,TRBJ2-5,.,CATSDGKSGLAGGLETQYF,TGTGCCACCAGCGATGGGAAGTCGGGGCTAGCGGGAGGGCTAGAGACCCAGTACTTC
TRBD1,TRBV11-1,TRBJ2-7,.,CASSLAGTGDSSSYEQYF,TGTGCCAGCAGCTTAGCTGGGACAGGCGACTCAAGCTCCTACGAGCAGTACTTC
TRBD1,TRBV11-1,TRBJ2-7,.,CASSLEAVGTGGIHEQYF,TGTGCCAGCAGCTTAGAGGCTGTGGGAACAGGGGGCATCCACGAGCAGTACTTC
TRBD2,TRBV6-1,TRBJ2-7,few,CASSQSGVREQYF,TGTGCCAGCAGTCAAAGCGGGGTGCGGGAGCAGTACTTC
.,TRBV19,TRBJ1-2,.,CASSIQQSRYTF,TGTGCCAGTAGTATTCAACAGTCTCGCTACACCTTC
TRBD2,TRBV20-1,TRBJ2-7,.,CSAALAGGGYEQYF,TGCAGTGCTGCACTAGCGGGAGGAGGGTACGAGCAGTACTTC
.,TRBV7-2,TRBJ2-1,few,CASSADRGAAGGNEQFF,TGTGCCAGCAGCGCCGACAGGGGTGCGGCGGGAGGCAATGAGCAGTTCTTC
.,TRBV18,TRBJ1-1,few,CASSPASAEAFF,TGTGCCAGCTCACCGGCGTCAGCTGAAGCTTTCTTT
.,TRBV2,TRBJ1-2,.,CASSDRTSSRYTF,TGTGCCAGCAGTGATCGGACATCCTCGCGCTACACCTTC
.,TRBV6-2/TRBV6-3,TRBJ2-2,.,CASSYGGLQELFF,TGTGCCAGCAGTTACGGCGGGCTGCAGGAGCTGTTTTTT
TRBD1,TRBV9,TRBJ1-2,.,CASSVVGTGPTGYGYTF,TGTGCCAGCAGCGTAGTAGGGACAGGGCCTACTGGTTATGGCTACACCTTC
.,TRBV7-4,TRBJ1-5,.,CASSPPCSWNLSNQPQHF,TGTGCCAGCAGCCCCCCCTGTTCCTGGAACCTTAGCAATCAGCCCCAGCATTTT
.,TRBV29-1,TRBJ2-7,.,CSAGGVSSYEQYF,TGCAGCGCCGGGGGAGTCAGCTCCTACGAGCAGTACTTC
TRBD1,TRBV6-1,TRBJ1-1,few,CASSRDRGGTEAFF,TGTGCCAGCAGTCGGGACAGGGGAGGTACTGAAGCTTTCTTT
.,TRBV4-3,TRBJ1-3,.,CASSQDGEAGTTDTIYF,TGCGCCAGCAGCCAAGATGGCGAGGCAGGGACCACCGACACCATATATTTT
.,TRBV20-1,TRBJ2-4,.,CSARLPAKNIQYF,TGCAGTGCTAGGCTCCCGGCCAAAAACATTCAGTACTTC
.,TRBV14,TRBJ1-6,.,CASSQEGHTRADSPLHF,TGTGCCAGCAGCCAAGAGGGTCATACCCGGGCCGACTCACCCCTCCACTTT
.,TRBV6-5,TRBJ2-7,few,CASSYSSPGGGTGPYEQYF,TGTGCCAGCAGTTACTCGTCCCCCGGGGGGGGGACAGGACCATACGAGCAGTACTTC
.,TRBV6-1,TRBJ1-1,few,CASSPWVNTEAFF,TGTGCCAGCAGTCCCTGGGTGAACACTGAAGCTTTCTTT
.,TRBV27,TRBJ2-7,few,CASSPIGQSYEQYF,TGTGCCAGCAGTCCCATCGGACAATCCTACGAGCAGTACTTC
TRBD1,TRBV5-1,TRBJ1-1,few,CASSLFIDRATEAFF,TGCGCCAGCAGCTTGTTCATAGACAGGGCCACTGAAGCTTTCTTT
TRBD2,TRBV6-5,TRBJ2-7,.,CASSYSLVGRAYEQYF,TGTGCCAGCAGTTACTCACTTGTAGGGAGGGCCTACGAGCAGTACTTC
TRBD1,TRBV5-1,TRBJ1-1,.,CASSSGQGMNTEAFF,TGCGCCAGCAGCTCCGGACAGGGAATGAACACTGAAGCTTTCTTT
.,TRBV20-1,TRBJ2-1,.,CSARESGTVRPEQFF,TGCAGTGCTAGAGAAAGTGGGACGGTGAGGCCCGAGCAGTTCTTC
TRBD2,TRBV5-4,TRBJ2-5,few,CASSGVLAGGGETQYF,TGTGCCAGCAGCGGGGTACTAGCGGGAGGGGGTGAGACCCAGTACTTC
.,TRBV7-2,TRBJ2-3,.,CASSYLTEGTDTQYF,TGTGCCAGCAGCTACCTGACAGAGGGCACAGATACGCAGTATTTT
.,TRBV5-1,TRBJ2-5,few,CASSLQGFPETQYF,TGCGCCAGCAGCTTGCAGGGTTTTCCAGAGACCCAGTACTTC
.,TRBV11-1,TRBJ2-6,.,CASSFGESGANVLTF,TGTGCCAGCAGCTTCGGGGAGTCTGGGGCCAACGTCCTGACTTTC
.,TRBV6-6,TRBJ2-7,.,CASYREVNEQYF,TGTGCCAGCTACAGGGAGGTTAACGAGCAGTACTTC
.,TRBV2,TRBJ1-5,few,CASRQASGGNQPQHF,TGTGCCAGCAGGCAGGCCTCAGGGGGCAATCAGCCCCAGCATTTT
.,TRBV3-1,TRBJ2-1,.,CASSQVPGVANEQFF,TGTGCCAGCAGCCAAGTCCCAGGGGTGGCAAATGAGCAGTTCTTC
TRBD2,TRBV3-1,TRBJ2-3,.,CASSQTSGRIEGVTQYF,TGTGCCAGCAGCCAAACTAGCGGGAGGATAGAAGGCGTTACGCAGTATTTT
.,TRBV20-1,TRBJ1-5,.,CSASQNQPQHF,TGCAGTGCTTCCCAGAATCAGCCCCAGCATTTT
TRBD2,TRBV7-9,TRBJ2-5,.,CASSLTSGRKETQYF,TGTGCCAGCAGCTTAACTAGCGGGAGGAAAGAGACCCAGTACTTC
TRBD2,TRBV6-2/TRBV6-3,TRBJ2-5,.,CASRVVGLAGRETQYF,TGTGCCAGCAGAGTTGTCGGACTAGCGGGACGGGAGACCCAGTACTTC
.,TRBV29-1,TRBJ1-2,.,CSVDGTGYGYTF,TGCAGCGTTGACGGGACTGGCTATGGCTACACCTTC
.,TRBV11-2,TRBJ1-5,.,CASSLEASGQPQHF,TGTGCCAGCAGCTTAGAGGCCTCGGGACAGCCCCAGCATTTT